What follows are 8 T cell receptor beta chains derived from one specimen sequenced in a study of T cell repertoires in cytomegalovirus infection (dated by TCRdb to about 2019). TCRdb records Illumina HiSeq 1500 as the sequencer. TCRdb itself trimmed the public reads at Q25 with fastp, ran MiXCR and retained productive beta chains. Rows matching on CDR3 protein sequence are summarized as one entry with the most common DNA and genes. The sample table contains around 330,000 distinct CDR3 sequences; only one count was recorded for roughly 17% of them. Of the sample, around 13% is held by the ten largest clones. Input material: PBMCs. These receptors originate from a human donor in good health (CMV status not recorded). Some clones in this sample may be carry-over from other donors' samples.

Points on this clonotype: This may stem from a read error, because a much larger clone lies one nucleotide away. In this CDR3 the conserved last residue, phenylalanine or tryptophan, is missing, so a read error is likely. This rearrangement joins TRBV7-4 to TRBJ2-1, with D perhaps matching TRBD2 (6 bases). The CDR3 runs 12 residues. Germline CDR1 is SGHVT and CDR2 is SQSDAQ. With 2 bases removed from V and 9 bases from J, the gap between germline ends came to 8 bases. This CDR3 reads CASSLLGGEQFV. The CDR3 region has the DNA TGTGCCAGCAGCTTATTGGGAGGTGAGCAGTTCGTC.

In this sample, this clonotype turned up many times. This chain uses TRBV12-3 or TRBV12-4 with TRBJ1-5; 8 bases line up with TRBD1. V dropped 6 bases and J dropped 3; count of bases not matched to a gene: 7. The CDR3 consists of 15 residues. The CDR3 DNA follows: TGTGCCAGCAGCCGACAGGGGACAATCAATCAGCCCCAGCATTTT. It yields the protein CASSRQGTINQPQHF.

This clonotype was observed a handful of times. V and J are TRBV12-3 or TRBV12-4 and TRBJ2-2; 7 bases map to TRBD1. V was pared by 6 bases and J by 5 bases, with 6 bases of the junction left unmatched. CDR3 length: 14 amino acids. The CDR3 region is CASRPGTETGELFF. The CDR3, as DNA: TGTGCCAGCAGACCCGGGACAGAAACCGGGGAGCTGTTTTTT.

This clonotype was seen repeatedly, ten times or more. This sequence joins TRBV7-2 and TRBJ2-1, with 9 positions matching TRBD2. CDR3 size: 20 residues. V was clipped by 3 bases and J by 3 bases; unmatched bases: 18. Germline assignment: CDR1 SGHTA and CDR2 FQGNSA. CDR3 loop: CASSFPRAVRAGGNYNEQFF. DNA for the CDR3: TGTGCCAGCAGCTTTCCGCGGGCGGTCAGAGCGGGGGGCAACTACAATGAGCAGTTCTTC. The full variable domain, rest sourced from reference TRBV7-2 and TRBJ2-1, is GAGVSQSPSNKVTEKGKDVELRCDPISGHTALYWYRQSLGQGLEFLIYFQGNSAPDKSGLPSDRFSAERTGGSVSTLTIQRTQQEDSAVYLCASSFPRAVRAGGNYNEQFFGPGTRLTVL.

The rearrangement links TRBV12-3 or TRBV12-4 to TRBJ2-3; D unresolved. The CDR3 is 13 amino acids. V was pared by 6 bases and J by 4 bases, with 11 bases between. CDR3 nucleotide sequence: TGTGCCAGCAGCCTCCTGGGGTCAGATACGCAGTATTTT. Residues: CASSLLGSDTQYF.

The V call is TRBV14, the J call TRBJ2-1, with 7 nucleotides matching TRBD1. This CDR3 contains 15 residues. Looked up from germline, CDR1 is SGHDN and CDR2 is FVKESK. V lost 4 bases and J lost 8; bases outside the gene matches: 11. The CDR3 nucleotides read TGTGCCAGCAGCCTATACCTAGGACAGGCAGATGAGCAGTTCTTC. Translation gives CASSLYLGQADEQFF.

In DNA, the CDR3 is TGTGCCAGCAGGGGGGGACAGGGAGGTCAGCCCCAGCATTTT. Amino acids: CASRGGQGGQPQHF. The rearrangement links TRBV7-9 to TRBJ1-5; the match to TRBD1 covers 9 bases. The germline CDR1 and CDR2 sequences are SEHNR and FQNEAQ (reference sequence). Trimming cost V 6 bases and J 6 bases; bases outside gene matches: 6. The CDR3 spans 14 residues.

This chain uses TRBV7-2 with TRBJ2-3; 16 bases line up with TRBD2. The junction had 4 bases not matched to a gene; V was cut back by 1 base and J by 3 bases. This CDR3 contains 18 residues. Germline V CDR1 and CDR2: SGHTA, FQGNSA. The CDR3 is CASSLVGTSGGATDTQYF. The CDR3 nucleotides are TGTGCCAGCAGCTTAGTAGGGACTAGCGGGGGGGCTACAGATACGCAGTATTTT.